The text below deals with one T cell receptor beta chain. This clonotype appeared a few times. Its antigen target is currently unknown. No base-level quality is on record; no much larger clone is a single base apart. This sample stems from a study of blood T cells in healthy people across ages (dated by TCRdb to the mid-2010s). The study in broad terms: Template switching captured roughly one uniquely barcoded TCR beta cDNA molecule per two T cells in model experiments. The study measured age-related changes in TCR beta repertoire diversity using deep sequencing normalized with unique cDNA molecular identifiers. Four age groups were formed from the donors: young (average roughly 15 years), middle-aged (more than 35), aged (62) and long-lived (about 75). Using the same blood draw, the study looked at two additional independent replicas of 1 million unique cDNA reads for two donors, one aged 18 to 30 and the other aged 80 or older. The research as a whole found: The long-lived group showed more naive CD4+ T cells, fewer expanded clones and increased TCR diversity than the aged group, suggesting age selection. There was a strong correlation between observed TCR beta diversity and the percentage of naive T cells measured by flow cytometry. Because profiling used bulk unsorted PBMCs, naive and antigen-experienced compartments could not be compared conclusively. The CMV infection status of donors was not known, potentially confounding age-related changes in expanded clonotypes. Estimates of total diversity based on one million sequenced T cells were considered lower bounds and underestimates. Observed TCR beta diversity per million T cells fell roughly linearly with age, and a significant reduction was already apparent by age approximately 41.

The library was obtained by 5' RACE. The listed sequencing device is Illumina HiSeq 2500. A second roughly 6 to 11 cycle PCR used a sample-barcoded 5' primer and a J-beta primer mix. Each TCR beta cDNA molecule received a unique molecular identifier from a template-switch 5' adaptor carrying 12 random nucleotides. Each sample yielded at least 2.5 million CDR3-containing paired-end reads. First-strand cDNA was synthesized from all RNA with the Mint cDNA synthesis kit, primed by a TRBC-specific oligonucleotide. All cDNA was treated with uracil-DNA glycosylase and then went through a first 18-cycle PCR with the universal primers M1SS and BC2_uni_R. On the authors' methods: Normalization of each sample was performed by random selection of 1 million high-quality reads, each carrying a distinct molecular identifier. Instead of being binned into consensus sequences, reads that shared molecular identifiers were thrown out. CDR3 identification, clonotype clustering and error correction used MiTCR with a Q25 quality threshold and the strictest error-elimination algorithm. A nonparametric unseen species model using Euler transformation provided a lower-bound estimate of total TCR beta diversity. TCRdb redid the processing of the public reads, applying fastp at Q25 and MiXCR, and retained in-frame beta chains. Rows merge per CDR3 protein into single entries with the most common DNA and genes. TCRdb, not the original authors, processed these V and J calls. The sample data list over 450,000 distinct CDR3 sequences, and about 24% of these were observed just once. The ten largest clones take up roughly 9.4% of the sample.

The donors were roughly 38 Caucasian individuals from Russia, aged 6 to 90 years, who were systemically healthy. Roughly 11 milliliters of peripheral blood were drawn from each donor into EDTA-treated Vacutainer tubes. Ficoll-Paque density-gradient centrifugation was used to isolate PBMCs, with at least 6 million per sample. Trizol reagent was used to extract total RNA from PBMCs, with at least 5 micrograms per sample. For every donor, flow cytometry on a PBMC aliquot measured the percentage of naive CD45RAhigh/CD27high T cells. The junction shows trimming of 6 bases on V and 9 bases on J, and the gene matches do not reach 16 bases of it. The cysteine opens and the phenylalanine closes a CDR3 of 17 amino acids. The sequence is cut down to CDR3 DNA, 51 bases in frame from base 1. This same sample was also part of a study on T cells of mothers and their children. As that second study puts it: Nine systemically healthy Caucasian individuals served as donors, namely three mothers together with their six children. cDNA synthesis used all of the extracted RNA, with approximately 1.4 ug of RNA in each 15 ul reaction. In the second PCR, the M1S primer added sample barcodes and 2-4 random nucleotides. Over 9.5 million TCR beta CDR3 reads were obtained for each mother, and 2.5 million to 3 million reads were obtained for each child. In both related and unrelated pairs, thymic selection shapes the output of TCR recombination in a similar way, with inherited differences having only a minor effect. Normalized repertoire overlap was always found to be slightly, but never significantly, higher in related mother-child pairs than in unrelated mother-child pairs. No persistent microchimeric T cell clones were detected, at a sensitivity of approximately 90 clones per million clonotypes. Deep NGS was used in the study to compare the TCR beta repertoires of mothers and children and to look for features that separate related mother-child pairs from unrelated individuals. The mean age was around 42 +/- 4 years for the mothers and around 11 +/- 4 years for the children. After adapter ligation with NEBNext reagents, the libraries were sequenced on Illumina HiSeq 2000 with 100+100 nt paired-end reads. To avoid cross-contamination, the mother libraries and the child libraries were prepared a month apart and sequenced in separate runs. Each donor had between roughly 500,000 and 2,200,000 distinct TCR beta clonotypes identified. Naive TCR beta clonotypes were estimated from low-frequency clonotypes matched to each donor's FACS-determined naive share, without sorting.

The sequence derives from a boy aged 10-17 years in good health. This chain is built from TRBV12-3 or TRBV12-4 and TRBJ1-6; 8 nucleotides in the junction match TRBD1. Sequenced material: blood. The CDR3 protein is CASSQGGGRGRRSPLHF. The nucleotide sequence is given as TGTGCCAGCAGCCAAGGTGGGGGCAGGGGGCGACGTTCACCCCTCCACTTT.